This TCR beta chain was retrieved from a study of T cells in Graves' hyperthyroidism and ophthalmopathy. TCR beta CDR3 region amplification was performed from RNA transcripts. The HTBI primer set drove a first-round RT-PCR of the TCR CDR3. TCRdb reprocessed the multiplex PCR reads with MiXCR, giving one entry per CDR3 protein. This repertoire shows about 520,000 distinct CDR3 sequences, approximately 24% found once; its top ten account for approximately 10%. There are 12 residues in the CDR3. The V gene lost 8 bases and the J gene lost 3 bases, with 10 bases spanning the gap. Germline CDR1 and CDR2: MDHEN and SYDVKM. Active moderate-to-severe ophthalmopathy, Clinical Activity Score at least 3, NOSPECS at least 4, under 3 months' duration. Cells are PBMCs isolated from around 9.4 ml of fresh blood. To note about this clonotype: Its antigen remains unknown.

General study findings and limits: Before onset, ophthalmopathy was predicted by the model a median approximately 6.7 months earlier.

The rearrangement joins TRBV28 to TRBJ1-2; TRBD1 might be the D (5 bases). The origin of this receptor is a woman aged 25 to 39 with Graves' ophthalmopathy. Sequencing was done on a sample of blood. CDR3 sequence: CASQTGDYGYTF. Here the CDR3 DNA reads TGTGCCAGCCAAACGGGGGACTATGGCTACACCTTC.